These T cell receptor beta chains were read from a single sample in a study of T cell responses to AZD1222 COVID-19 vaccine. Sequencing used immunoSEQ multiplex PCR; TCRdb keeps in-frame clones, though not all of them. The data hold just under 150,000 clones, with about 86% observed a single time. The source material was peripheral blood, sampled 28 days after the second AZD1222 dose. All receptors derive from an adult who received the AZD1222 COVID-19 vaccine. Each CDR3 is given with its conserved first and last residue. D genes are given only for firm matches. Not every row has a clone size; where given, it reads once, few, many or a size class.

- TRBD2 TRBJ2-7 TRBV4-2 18 TGTGCCAGCAGCCAAGGAGGACTAGCGGGAGGAACCAAGTACGAGCAGTACTTC CASSQGGLAGGTKYEQYF
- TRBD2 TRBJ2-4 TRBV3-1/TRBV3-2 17 TGTGCCAGCAGCCAACAGGCGGGGGGCCCCGGAAGGGGCATTCAGTACTTC CASSQQAGGPGRGIQYF
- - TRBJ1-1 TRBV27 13 TGTGCCAGCAGTTTCCAGGGAAACACTGAAGCTTTCTTT CASSFQGNTEAFF
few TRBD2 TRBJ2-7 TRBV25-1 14 TGTGCCAGCAGCATTAGCGGGACCTCCTACGAGCAGTACTTC CASSISGTSYEQYF
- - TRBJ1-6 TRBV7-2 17 TGTGCCAGCACCAAGCTTTCCACAGGCGCGTATAATTCACCCCTCCACTTT CASTKLSTGAYNSPLHF
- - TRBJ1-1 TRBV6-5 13 TGTGCCAGCAGTCTCGTGCGGGACTCAGAAGCTTTCTTT CASSLVRDSEAFF
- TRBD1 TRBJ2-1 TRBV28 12 TGTGCCAGCAGTTCACAGGGGAGTGTGCAGTTCTTC CASSSQGSVQFF
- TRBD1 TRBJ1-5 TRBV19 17 TGTGCCAGTAGCCCCTTGACCCGGACAGGGGGCGATCAGCCCCAGCATTTT CASSPLTRTGGDQPQHF
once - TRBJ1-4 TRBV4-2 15 TGTGCCAGCAGCTGGGAGGGTCCAACTAATGAAAAACTGTTTTTT CASSWEGPTNEKLFF
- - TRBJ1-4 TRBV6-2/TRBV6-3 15 TGTGCCAGCAGTTACCGGACGGCGATTAATGAAAAACTGTTTTTT CASSYRTAINEKLFF
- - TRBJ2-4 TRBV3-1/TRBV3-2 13 TGTGCCAGCGGGATCGGACGGGCGGACATTCAGTACTTC CASGIGRADIQYF
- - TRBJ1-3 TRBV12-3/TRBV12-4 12 TGTGCCAGCAGACTCGTTACGAACACCATATATTTT CASRLVTNTIYF
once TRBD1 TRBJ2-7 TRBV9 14 TGTGCCAGCAGCCCATCCGGGACAGACTACGAGCAGTACTTC CASSPSGTDYEQYF
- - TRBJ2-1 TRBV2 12 TGTGCCAGCAGTGAAATTGGCAATGAGCAGTTCTTC CASSEIGNEQFF
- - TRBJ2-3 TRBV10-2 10 TGCGCCAGCGCAACAGATACGCAGTATTTT CASATDTQYF
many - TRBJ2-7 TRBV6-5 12 TGTGCCAGCAGTTCAGGGCTTTACGAGCAGTACTTC CASSSGLYEQYF
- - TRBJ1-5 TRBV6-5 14 TGTGCCAGCAGTTACCTAGGGGTGGAAGGGCCCCAGCATTTT CASSYLGVEGPQHF
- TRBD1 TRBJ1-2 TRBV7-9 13 TGTGCCAGCAGCTTACCCCCCGGACAGGGTTACACCTTC CASSLPPGQGYTF
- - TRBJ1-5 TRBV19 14 TGTGCCAGTAGTATGGGAAATAGCAATCAGCCCCAGCATTTT CASSMGNSNQPQHF
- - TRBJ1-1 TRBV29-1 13 TGCAGCGGGGGACAAGGGGCGAACACTGAAGCTTTCTTT CSGGQGANTEAFF
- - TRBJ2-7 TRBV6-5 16 TGTGCCAGCAGTTACTCCGCCGAACAGGCCTCCTACGAGCAGTACTTC CASSYSAEQASYEQYF
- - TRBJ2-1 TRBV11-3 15 TGTGCCAGCAGCCGAGGGGGCGGGAATTCTAATGAGCAGTTCTTC CASSRGGGNSNEQFF
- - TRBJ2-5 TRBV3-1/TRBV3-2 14 TGTGCCAGCAGTGGCAGGGGATACCAAGAGACCCAGTACTTC CASSGRGYQETQYF
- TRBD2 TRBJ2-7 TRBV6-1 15 TGTGCCAGCAGTGAAGCAGGGACTAGCGGGAGCTCTCAGTACTTC CASSEAGTSGSSQYF
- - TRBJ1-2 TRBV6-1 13 TGTGCCAGCACTGAAGGCGGAGGGTATGGCTACACCTTC CASTEGGGYGYTF
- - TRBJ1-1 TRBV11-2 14 TGTGCCAGCAGCTTGGTGACGATGAACACTGAAGCTTTCTTT CASSLVTMNTEAFF